One and the same sample provided the 23 T cell receptor beta chains below, sequenced in a study of blood T cell repertoires in COVID-19. TCRdb's table, derived via immunoSEQ multiplex PCR, lists solely in-frame clones and lacks some. The sample shows about 160,000 clones, about 83% of them seen only once. What was sequenced was peripheral blood. The receptors were gathered from a woman in her 70s with COVID-19, enrolled during active disease.

This chain connects TRBV4-1 to TRBJ1-5; possibly TRBD1 for D (6 bases). Germline CDR1 MGHRA, CDR2 YSYEKL. Trimming stripped 0 bases from V and 2 bases from J, with 20 bases between. This CDR3 comprises 19 residues. The CDR3 sequence is CASSQDAAGELNGNQPQHF. The CDR3, as DNA: TGCGCCAGCAGCCAAGACGCTGCAGGGGAACTTAATGGCAATCAGCCCCAGCATTTT.

The chain combines TRBV18 with TRBJ1-1, with D maybe TRBD1 (5 bases). The ends were cut back, 5 bases at V and 4 bases at J, with 14 bases in the middle. CDR3 length equals 14 residues. Germline V lookup: CDR1 KGHSH, CDR2 LQKENI. The CDR3 spells CASSERLQGTEAFF. As DNA, the CDR3 is TGTGCCAGCTCAGAGCGCCTCCAGGGCACTGAAGCTTTCTTT.

This chain uses TRBV18 with TRBJ1-6; maybe TRBD1 (6 bases). The CDR3 runs 16 residues. Trimming took 3 bases from V and 7 from J, leaving 16 bases between them. CDR1 and CDR2 (germline): KGHSH, LQKENI. This CDR3 reads CASSPSGAAVNSPLHF. The CDR3 region has the DNA TGTGCCAGCTCACCTTCAGGGGCCGCGGTAAATTCACCCCTCCACTTT.

The CDR3 here is CASSQDFRNEAFF. The DNA for the CDR3 is TGTGCCAGCAGCCAAGATTTCAGGAATGAAGCTTTCTTT. The chain has TRBV3-1 (or the pseudogene TRBV3-2) and TRBJ1-1; D is unclear. This CDR3 is built from 13 residues. V was trimmed by 0 bases and J by 7 bases, leaving 9 bases between them. Germline V gives CDR1 LGHDT, CDR2 YNNKEL (reference sequence).

This clone is a singleton in its sample. This rearrangement joins TRBV3-1 (or the pseudogene TRBV3-2) to TRBJ2-3, with 9 bases fitting TRBD2. Germline lookup yields CDR1 LGHDT and CDR2 YNNKEL (reference sequence). CDR3 length equals 21 residues. Trimming cost V 3 bases and J 2 bases; bases outside gene matches: 21. CDR3 in amino acids: CASSHSSKTSGVFGNTDTQYF. The CDR3 DNA sequence: TGTGCCAGCAGCCATAGTTCTAAGACTAGCGGTGTTTTCGGTAACACAGATACGCAGTATTTT.

The chain employs TRBV9 and TRBJ1-3; D not resolved. Germline V gene data show CDR1 as SGDLS and CDR2 as YYNGEE. The CDR3 consists of 14 residues. The ends were cut back, 3 bases at V and 4 bases at J, with 11 bases in the middle. The CDR3: CASSARGRGNTIYF. The CDR3 DNA follows: TGTGCCAGCAGCGCTAGAGGTAGAGGAAACACCATATATTTT.

The genes are TRBV7-9 and TRBJ1-2, with D possibly being TRBD1 (6 bases). This CDR3 is built from 15 residues. Germline CDR1 SEHNR, CDR2 FQNEAQ (reference sequence). The V end lost 3 bases, the J end lost 0 bases, and 11 bases lay between the germline ends. CDR3 nucleotides: TGTGCCAGCAGCTTCAGGGGCGAAGCTAACTATGGCTACACCTTC. It is translated as CASSFRGEANYGYTF.

For this clone: This CDR3 is also generated by other DNA sequences in the sample. The chain uses TRBV19 and TRBJ1-5; D gene ambiguous. The CDR3 covers 12 residues. CDR1 and CDR2 (germline): LNHDA, SQIVND (reference sequence). V lost 4 bases and J lost 5, with 6 bases in between. The CDR3 protein is CASSNRDQPQHF. CDR3 DNA sequence: TGTGCCAGTAGTAACCGGGATCAGCCCCAGCATTTT. The entire variable domain, with the rest obtained from reference TRBV19 and TRBJ1-5, is as follows: DGGITQSPKYLFRKEGQNVTLSCEQNLNHDAMYWYRQDPGQGLRLIYYSQIVNDFQKGDIAEGYSVSREKKESFPLTVTSAQKNPTAFYLCASSNRDQPQHFGDGTRLSIL.

CDR3 coding DNA: TGTGCCAGCAGTCCGACACAGGGTGAGCAGTTCTTC. Translation gives CASSPTQGEQFF. The chain uses TRBV6-6 and TRBJ2-1; D might be TRBD1 (6 bases). CDR1 and CDR2 from the germline V gene are MNHNY and SVGAGI (reference sequence). The V and J ends lost 5 bases and 9 bases respectively, with 11 bases between them. This CDR3 has 12 residues.

The chain has TRBV2 and TRBJ2-5; TRBD1 might be the D (5 bases). Trimming stripped 2 bases from V and 5 bases from J, with 12 bases between. Germline-derived CDR1 and CDR2 are SNHLY and FYNNEI. This CDR3 region has 14 residues. DNA of the CDR3: TGTGCCAGCAGTGAAATGTTTCCAGGGGAGACCCAGTACTTC. Protein: CASSEMFPGETQYF.

The chain uses TRBV2 and TRBJ2-2, with 13 bases aligning to TRBD2. Germline CDR1 and CDR2: SNHLY and FYNNEI. Trimming at V came to 6 bases and at J to 1 base, leaving 2 bases not matched to a gene. The CDR3 contains 16 residues. For the CDR3, the DNA is TGTGCCAGCAGAAGACTAGCGGGGGGGAACACCGGGGAGCTGTTTTTT. Its protein product is CASRRLAGGNTGELFF.

The chain's CDR3 is CASSPIPGNTIYF. Written as DNA, the CDR3 is TGTGCCAGCAGCCCCATCCCCGGAAACACCATATATTTT. V is TRBV7-9 and J is TRBJ1-3, with D unresolved. The CDR3 sequence is 13 residues long. The V gene's germline CDR1 is SEHNR and CDR2 FQNEAQ (reference sequence). The V end was cut by 5 bases, the J end by 4 bases, with 9 bases between.

The genes are TRBV9 and TRBJ1-1; 8 bases are a match to TRBD1. The trim removed 4 bases at V and 4 bases at J, leaving 6 bases unmatched. Per the germline V gene, CDR1 is SGDLS and CDR2 is YYNGEE. This CDR3 is built from 14 residues. CDR3 amino acids: CASSRTTGGTEAFF. In nucleotides, the CDR3 is TGTGCCAGCAGCCGTACAACAGGGGGCACTGAAGCTTTCTTT.

The chain joins TRBV28 to TRBJ1-2; TRBD1 is a possible D gene (6 bases). V gave up 4 bases and J gave up 0 bases, with 12 bases separating them. The CDR3 has 15 amino acids. Germline V gives CDR1 MDHEN, CDR2 SYDVKM. In nucleotides, the CDR3 is TGTGCCAGCAGTTCTCCGGGACAACCTAACTATGGCTACACCTTC. As protein: CASSSPGQPNYGYTF.

The V call is TRBV6-5, the J call TRBJ1-2, with no clear D. The ends were cut back, 2 bases at V and 6 bases at J, with 10 bases in the middle. CDR3 length: 13 amino acids. CDR1 is MNHEY, CDR2 SVGAGI, per germline. CDR3 coding DNA: TGTGCCAGCAGTTACGACGGGTCTAATGGCTACACCTTC. Its translation: CASSYDGSNGYTF.

V is TRBV7-6 and J is TRBJ2-7; D is perhaps TRBD2 (8 bases). The CDR3 has 16 residues. Trimming removed 5 bases from V and 6 bases from J, with 23 bases in between. In germline, CDR1 is SGHVS, CDR2 FNYEAQ. The CDR3 here is CASSPPGGTVPSEQYF. CDR3 coding DNA: TGTGCCAGCAGCCCGCCGGGGGGGACAGTTCCGTCCGAGCAGTACTTC. The entire variable domain, with the rest obtained from reference TRBV7-6 and TRBJ2-7, is as follows: GAGVSQSPRYKVTKRGQDVALRCDPISGHVSLYWYRQALGQGPEFLTYFNYEAQQDKSGLPNDRFSAERPEGSISTLTIQRTEQRDSAMYRCASSPPGGTVPSEQYFGPGTRLTVT.

The rearrangement uses TRBV7-9 and TRBJ2-7; TRBD1 agrees at 7 bases. Germline-derived CDR1 and CDR2 are SEHNR and FQNEAQ (reference sequence). Germline trimming cut 8 bases from V and 2 bases from J; bases unmatched to any gene: 6. This CDR3 has 13 amino acids. The CDR3 region is CASQTQGTYEQYF. The CDR3 region has the DNA TGTGCCAGCCAAACACAGGGGACCTACGAGCAGTACTTC.

The chain joins TRBV6-2 or TRBV6-3 to TRBJ2-1; TRBD2 agrees at 11 bases. Trimming took 4 bases from V and 3 from J; bases not matched to a gene: 5. The CDR3 length is 16 residues. Germline assignment: CDR1 MNHEY and CDR2 SVGEGT. The CDR3, as DNA: TGTGCCAGCAGTTCTCCGACTAGCGGGAACTACAATGAGCAGTTCTTC. Translated, it gives CASSSPTSGNYNEQFF.

V usage is TRBV13 and J usage is TRBJ1-1; D is unclear. The V end was cut by 3 bases, the J end by 4 bases, with 18 bases between. CDR1 is PRHDT, CDR2 FYEKMQ, per germline (reference sequence). The CDR3 contains 16 residues. In DNA form, the CDR3 reads TGTGCCAGCAGCTTGGCAAGGCTTCGGGTAGTCACTGAAGCTTTCTTT. It codes for CASSLARLRVVTEAFF.

This clone has only a few counts. This sequence joins TRBV6-2 or TRBV6-3 and TRBJ1-3, with 10 positions matching TRBD1. Unmatched junction bases numbered 13, after V lost 2 bases and J lost 3 bases. The CDR3 totals 19 residues. The V gene's germline CDR1 is MNHEY and CDR2 SVGEGT. The CDR3 reads CASSYRPGQGVRFGNTIYF. Here the CDR3 DNA reads TGTGCCAGCAGTTACCGTCCCGGACAGGGGGTACGTTTTGGAAACACCATATATTTT.

J is TRBJ2-7 and V is TRBV20-1, with D perhaps matching TRBD2 (5 bases). The CDR3 has 11 residues. V was cut by 3 bases and J by 6 bases, with 9 bases left in between. The V gene's germline CDR1 is DFQATT and CDR2 SNEGSKA (reference sequence). The CDR3 sequence is CSARQAVEQYF. DNA of the CDR3: TGCAGTGCTAGGCAAGCGGTCGAGCAGTACTTC.

Only a few counts were recorded for this clone. The chain is built from TRBV2 and TRBJ1-1; D remains ambiguous. Germline CDR1 and CDR2: SNHLY and FYNNEI. The CDR3 spans 15 residues. Between the trimmed V and J ends, which lost 1 base and 7 bases, there was a span of 16 bases. The CDR3 is CASSEDLAGNSEAFF. CDR3 sequence (DNA): TGTGCCAGCAGTGAAGACCTAGCGGGTAATAGTGAAGCTTTCTTT.

The gene calls are TRBV5-6 and TRBJ1-5, with a possible D match to TRBD1 (6 bases). The CDR3 consists of 14 residues. The V end was cut by 2 bases, the J end by 2 bases, with 8 bases between. Per the germline V gene, CDR1 is SGHDT and CDR2 is YYEEEE. CDR3 DNA sequence: TGTGCCAGCAGCTTACAGGGAGGCAATCAGCCCCAGCATTTT. As protein: CASSLQGGNQPQHF.